These T cell receptor beta chains were read from a single sample in a study of T cells in pancreatic ductal adenocarcinoma. The assay was immunoSEQ multiplex PCR, and TCRdb's table has in-frame clones only and misses some. Altogether over 85,000 clones are present, roughly 95% being singletons, with the ten largest covering about 3%. Sequencing was performed on PBMCs. These receptors were obtained from a human donor with pancreatic ductal adenocarcinoma. Both conserved end residues are part of each CDR3. D genes are given only for firm matches. Size values are once, few and many counts, or a class for expanded clones, and some rows have none.

V: TRBV7-3
J: TRBJ2-7
size: .
D: TRBD1
CDR3: CASSKTGPYEQYF
DNA: TGTGCCAGCAGCAAGACAGGGCCATACGAGCAGTACTTC

V: TRBV5-4
J: TRBJ2-7
size: .
D: TRBD2
CDR3: CASSLGTNPSYEQYF
DNA: TGTGCCAGCAGCCTCGGGACTAACCCCTCCTACGAGCAGTACTTC

V: TRBV30
J: TRBJ2-5
size: .
D: TRBD2
CDR3: CAWDSSGGRGETQYF
DNA: TGTGCCTGGGACTCTAGCGGGGGAAGAGGAGAGACCCAGTACTTC

V: TRBV30
J: TRBJ2-7
size: .
D: .
CDR3: CAWSGGYEQYF
DNA: TGTGCCTGGAGCGGGGGCTACGAGCAGTACTTC

V: TRBV15
J: TRBJ2-1
size: .
D: .
CDR3: CATSGREWPYNEQFF
DNA: TGTGCCACCAGCGGAAGGGAGTGGCCCTACAATGAGCAGTTCTTC

V: TRBV11-2
J: TRBJ2-7
size: .
D: .
CDR3: CASSSLSHEQYF
DNA: TGTGCCAGCAGCTCTTTATCCCACGAGCAGTACTTC

V: TRBV11-1
J: TRBJ2-3
size: once
D: .
CDR3: CASSFGVASTDTQYF
DNA: TGTGCCAGCAGCTTCGGGGTCGCTAGCACAGATACGCAGTATTTT

V: TRBV18
J: TRBJ2-1
size: .
D: TRBD2
CDR3: CASSPRSGSPYNEQFF
DNA: TGTGCCAGCTCACCTCGTAGCGGGAGTCCCTACAATGAGCAGTTCTTC

V: TRBV7-3
J: TRBJ2-2
size: .
D: TRBD1
CDR3: CASSSSDRATGELFF
DNA: TGTGCCAGCAGCTCTTCGGACAGGGCCACCGGGGAGCTGTTTTTT

V: TRBV6-5
J: TRBJ1-1
size: .
D: .
CDR3: CASREATEAFF
DNA: TGTGCCAGCAGGGAGGCCACTGAAGCTTTCTTT

V: TRBV6-1
J: TRBJ2-7
size: .
D: .
CDR3: CASRQRVTYEQYF
DNA: TGTGCCAGCAGGCAGCGGGTTACCTACGAGCAGTACTTC

V: TRBV19
J: TRBJ2-3
size: .
D: TRBD2
CDR3: CASSTGLAGGDTQYF
DNA: TGTGCCAGTAGTACAGGACTAGCGGGAGGTGATACGCAGTATTTT

V: TRBV7-8
J: TRBJ1-5
size: once
D: .
CDR3: CASSFVLGADQPQHF
DNA: TGTGCCAGCAGCTTTGTCCTAGGGGCGGATCAGCCCCAGCATTTT

V: TRBV28
J: TRBJ1-1
size: .
D: .
CDR3: CASRPPTVTEAFF
DNA: TGTGCCAGCAGGCCCCCGACAGTCACTGAAGCTTTCTTT

V: TRBV5-4
J: TRBJ2-5
size: .
D: .
CDR3: CASSSFLTSYF
DNA: TGTGCCAGCAGCTCCTTTTTAACATCGTACTTC

V: TRBV7-2
J: TRBJ2-7
size: .
D: TRBD2
CDR3: CASSLDSSGMVYEQYF
DNA: TGTGCCAGCAGCTTAGATTCGAGCGGGATGGTCTACGAGCAGTACTTC

V: TRBV19
J: TRBJ1-1
size: .
D: TRBD1
CDR3: CASSLGNRGAEAFF
DNA: TGTGCCAGTAGCCTGGGGAACAGGGGAGCTGAAGCTTTCTTT

V: TRBV15
J: TRBJ2-3
size: .
D: TRBD2
CDR3: CATSRIPSGRTDTQYF
DNA: TGTGCCACCAGCAGAATTCCTAGCGGGAGGACAGATACGCAGTATTTT

V: TRBV5-4
J: TRBJ2-5
size: .
D: TRBD2
CDR3: CASSSGGSGSGETQYF
DNA: TGTGCCAGCAGCTCGGGGGGGAGCGGGAGCGGAGAGACCCAGTACTTC

V: TRBV19
J: TRBJ1-1
size: few
D: .
CDR3: CASSPRATEAFF
DNA: TGTGCCAGTAGTCCCAGGGCCACTGAAGCTTTCTTT

V: TRBV4-2
J: TRBJ1-1
size: .
D: TRBD1
CDR3: CASSQDIGQGGPKAFF
DNA: TGTGCCAGCAGCCAAGATATCGGGCAGGGGGGTCCTAAAGCTTTCTTT

V: TRBV10-3
J: TRBJ2-6
size: .
D: .
CDR3: CAISESGANVLTF
DNA: TGTGCCATCAGTGAATCGGGGGCCAACGTCCTGACTTTC

V: TRBV4-2
J: TRBJ2-3
size: .
D: TRBD2
CDR3: CASSQDRTSALDTQYF
DNA: TGTGCCAGCAGCCAAGATAGGACTAGTGCATTGGATACGCAGTATTTT

V: TRBV9
J: TRBJ2-5
size: .
D: .
CDR3: CASSAGSLPETQYF
DNA: TGTGCCAGCAGCGCCGGGAGCCTACCAGAGACCCAGTACTTC

V: TRBV6-5
J: TRBJ2-5
size: .
D: .
CDR3: CASREQGVQETQYF
DNA: TGTGCCAGCAGAGAACAGGGAGTCCAGGAGACCCAGTACTTC

V: TRBV9
J: TRBJ2-3
size: .
D: .
CDR3: CASSVDLGPTDTQYF
DNA: TGTGCCAGCAGCGTAGATTTGGGCCCAACAGATACGCAGTATTTT

V: TRBV19
J: TRBJ1-3
size: .
D: .
CDR3: CASSSSRGAPLYENTIYF
DNA: TGTGCCAGTAGTTCTTCAAGGGGTGCCCCGTTGTACGAGAACACCATATATTTT

V: TRBV6-4
J: TRBJ2-3
size: .
D: TRBD2
CDR3: CASSEQAGEGTTQYF
DNA: TGTGCCAGCAGTGAACAAGCGGGAGAAGGGACTACGCAGTATTTT

V: TRBV29-1
J: TRBJ2-1
size: .
D: .
CDR3: CSVADSYEQFF
DNA: TGCAGCGTTGCGGACAGTTATGAGCAGTTCTTC

V: TRBV5-5
J: TRBJ2-7
size: .
D: TRBD2
CDR3: CASSSGLGYEQYF
DNA: TGTGCCAGCAGCTCGGGACTAGGGTACGAGCAGTACTTC

V: TRBV2
J: TRBJ2-7
size: .
D: TRBD2
CDR3: CASRASGTSASYEQYF
DNA: TGTGCCAGCAGGGCCTCCGGGACTAGCGCCTCCTACGAGCAGTACTTC

V: TRBV4-1
J: TRBJ2-5
size: .
D: TRBD2
CDR3: CASSQAGTSGNPLQETQYF
DNA: TGCGCCAGCAGCCAAGCCGGGACTAGCGGGAACCCCCTTCAAGAGACCCAGTACTTC

V: TRBV27
J: TRBJ2-3
size: .
D: TRBD2
CDR3: CASRPGGRDTQYF
DNA: TGTGCCAGCAGACCCGGGGGGAGGGATACGCAGTATTTT

V: TRBV5-1
J: TRBJ2-7
size: .
D: TRBD2
CDR3: CASSLLLAGETSYEQYF
DNA: TGCGCCAGCAGCTTGCTTCTAGCGGGAGAAACGTCCTACGAGCAGTACTTC

V: TRBV6-5
J: TRBJ2-7
size: .
D: TRBD2
CDR3: CASSLWGGRGYEQYF
DNA: TGTGCCAGCAGCTTATGGGGCGGGAGAGGCTACGAGCAGTACTTC

V: TRBV19
J: TRBJ2-2
size: .
D: TRBD1
CDR3: CASSIAGTGDTGELFF
DNA: TGTGCCAGTAGTATAGCGGGGACAGGGGACACCGGGGAGCTGTTTTTT

V: TRBV12-5
J: TRBJ1-2
size: .
D: .
CDR3: CASGLQGESYGYTF
DNA: TGTGCTAGTGGTCTACAGGGTGAGAGCTATGGCTACACCTTC

V: TRBV23-1
J: TRBJ2-7
size: .
D: TRBD1
CDR3: CASSQSYRTGGEQYF
DNA: TGCGCCAGCAGTCAATCGTATAGGACAGGGGGCGAGCAGTACTTC

V: TRBV7-2
J: TRBJ2-3
size: .
D: TRBD2
CDR3: CASSYRLAGGGTDTQYF
DNA: TGTGCCAGCAGCTATCGACTAGCGGGAGGGGGCACAGATACGCAGTATTTT

V: TRBV7-9
J: TRBJ2-5
size: once
D: .
CDR3: CASSSHRQAQETQYF
DNA: TGTGCCAGCAGTTCCCACAGACAGGCACAAGAGACCCAGTACTTC

V: TRBV5-1
J: TRBJ2-5
size: .
D: TRBD2
CDR3: CASSLAGTTYQETQYF
DNA: TGCGCCAGCAGCTTGGCGGGGACTACGTACCAAGAGACCCAGTACTTC

V: TRBV6-1
J: TRBJ2-3
size: .
D: .
CDR3: CASSEGSAFTDTQYF
DNA: TGTGCCAGCAGTGAAGGGAGTGCTTTCACAGATACGCAGTATTTT

V: TRBV28
J: TRBJ2-7
size: .
D: .
CDR3: CASTGWGRTYEQYF
DNA: TGTGCCAGCACCGGTTGGGGGCGGACCTACGAGCAGTACTTC

V: TRBV5-1
J: TRBJ2-1
size: .
D: TRBD1
CDR3: CASSAGQGINEQFF
DNA: TGCGCCAGCAGCGCGGGACAGGGTATTAATGAGCAGTTCTTC

V: TRBV14
J: TRBJ1-5
size: .
D: .
CDR3: CASRNSGQSNQPQHF
DNA: TGTGCCAGCAGAAACTCTGGGCAAAGCAATCAGCCCCAGCATTTT

V: TRBV29-1
J: TRBJ2-6
size: .
D: TRBD1
CDR3: CSVDGTGVSGANVLTF
DNA: TGCAGCGTCGACGGGACAGGGGTCTCTGGGGCCAACGTCCTGACTTTC

V: TRBV6-5
J: TRBJ1-5
size: .
D: .
CDR3: CASSYSSSRDQPQHF
DNA: TGTGCCAGCAGTTACTCGTCATCGCGTGATCAGCCCCAGCATTTT

V: TRBV4-1
J: TRBJ2-7
size: .
D: TRBD1
CDR3: CASSQDKARVGDSYEQYF
DNA: TGCGCCAGCAGCCAAGATAAGGCGCGGGTCGGGGACAGTTACGAGCAGTACTTC

V: TRBV4-2
J: TRBJ2-7
size: .
D: .
CDR3: CASSQEGTGTYEQYF
DNA: TGTGCCAGCAGCCAAGAGGGCACGGGGACCTACGAGCAGTACTTC

V: TRBV6-6
J: TRBJ2-7
size: .
D: TRBD1
CDR3: CASVPGQGSHEQYF
DNA: TGTGCCAGCGTACCGGGACAGGGGTCCCACGAGCAGTACTTC

V: TRBV7-6
J: TRBJ2-5
size: .
D: .
CDR3: CASSLGHQETQYF
DNA: TGTGCCAGCAGCTTGGGGCACCAAGAGACCCAGTACTTC

V: TRBV19
J: TRBJ2-1
size: once
D: .
CDR3: CASSSGSEYNEQFF
DNA: TGTGCCAGTAGTTCCGGGAGTGAGTACAATGAGCAGTTCTTC

V: TRBV6-1
J: TRBJ1-1
size: .
D: .
CDR3: CASSKDSYMNTEAFF
DNA: TGTGCCAGCAGTAAGGACAGCTACATGAACACTGAAGCTTTCTTT

V: TRBV7-3
J: TRBJ2-6
size: .
D: .
CDR3: CATSTGSGANVLTF
DNA: TGTGCCACTAGCACGGGCTCTGGGGCCAACGTCCTGACTTTC

V: TRBV9
J: TRBJ1-4
size: .
D: .
CDR3: CASSVQHGSEEKLFF
DNA: TGTGCCAGCAGCGTCCAACACGGGTCAGAGGAAAAACTGTTTTTT